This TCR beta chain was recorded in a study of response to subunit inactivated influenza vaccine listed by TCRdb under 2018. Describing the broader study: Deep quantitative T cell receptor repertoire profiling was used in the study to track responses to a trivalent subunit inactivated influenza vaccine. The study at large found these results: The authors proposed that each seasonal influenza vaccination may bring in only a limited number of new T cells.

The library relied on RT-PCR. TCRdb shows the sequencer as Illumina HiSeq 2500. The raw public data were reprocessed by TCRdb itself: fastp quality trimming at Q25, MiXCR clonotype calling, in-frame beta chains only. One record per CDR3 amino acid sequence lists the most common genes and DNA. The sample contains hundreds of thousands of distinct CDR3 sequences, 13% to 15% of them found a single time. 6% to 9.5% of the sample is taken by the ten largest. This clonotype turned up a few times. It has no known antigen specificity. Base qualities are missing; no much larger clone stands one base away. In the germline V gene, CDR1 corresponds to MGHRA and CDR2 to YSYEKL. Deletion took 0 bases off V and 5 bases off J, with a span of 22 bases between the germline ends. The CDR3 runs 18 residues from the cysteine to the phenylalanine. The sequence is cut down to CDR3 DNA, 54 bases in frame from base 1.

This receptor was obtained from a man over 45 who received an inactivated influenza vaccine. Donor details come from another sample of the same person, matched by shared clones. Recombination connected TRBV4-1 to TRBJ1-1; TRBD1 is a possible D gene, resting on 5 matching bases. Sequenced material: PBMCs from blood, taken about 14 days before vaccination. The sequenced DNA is TGCGCCAGCAGCCAAGATAATCGGGGCGGGGTGATGAGGACTGAAGCTTTCTTT. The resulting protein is CASSQDNRGGVMRTEAFF.